The next 3 T cell receptor beta chains were all read from a single sample in a study of Ad26.COV2.S vaccination and SARS-CoV-2 variants. This sample's treatment: around 19 received Ad26.COV2.S at low or high dose, single or two shots; roughly five received placebo; per-sample allocation not given. Collection of samples fell on day 63 after the first vaccine or placebo injection. This table comes from immunoSEQ multiplex PCR, and its TCRdb copy is limited to in-frame clones, with some not included. This sample has around 350,000 clones; 80% to 90% occur once, and the top ten carry 3% to 4%. Sequencing was performed on peripheral blood, taken in a trial of Ad26.COV2.S vaccine versus placebo. The origin of the receptors is a person aged 18-60 years who received the Ad26.COV2.S COVID-19 vaccine or a placebo.

Only one count was recorded for this clone. The chain has TRBV28 and TRBJ1-5; D uncertain. Trimming cost V 5 bases and J 7 bases, with 15 bases left between them. CDR3 length equals 14 residues. Germline-derived CDR1 and CDR2 are MDHEN and SYDVKM. CDR3 sequence (DNA): TGTGCCAGCAGTCTCCTGGGATCGGACCAGCCCCAGCATTTT. Translated, it gives CASSLLGSDQPQHF.

This chain uses TRBV7-2 with TRBJ1-2, with 8 bases lining up with TRBD1. This CDR3 is 14 amino acids long. Germline lookup yields CDR1 SGHTA and CDR2 FQGNSA. The trim removed 4 bases at V and 8 bases at J, leaving 9 bases unmatched. Here the CDR3 reads CASSSTGQGSGYTF. As DNA, the CDR3 is TGTGCCAGCAGCTCCACTGGACAGGGCAGCGGCTACACCTTC.

V gene TRBV30 combines with J gene TRBJ1-1, with 7 bases aligning to TRBD1. The V and J ends lost 2 bases and 2 bases, in that order; junction bases with no gene match: 11. CDR3 length: 16 residues. CDR1 and CDR2 from the germline V gene are GTSNPN and SVGIG (reference sequence). This CDR3 is CAWSSPRQGINTEAFF. In nucleotides, the CDR3 is TGTGCCTGGAGTTCCCCAAGACAGGGAATAAACACTGAAGCTTTCTTT.